This T cell receptor (beta chain) appears in the sequencing data of a study of control samples from healthy donors and cancer patients. The table came from immunoSEQ multiplex PCR; TCRdb's copy has only in-frame clones and leaves some out. The table lists about 39,000 clones, less than 90% of them singletons. Germline CDR1 and CDR2: SGHDT and YYEEEE. V was clipped by 0 bases and J by 2 bases; unmatched bases: 14. The CDR3 spans 18 residues. The gene calls are TRBV5-6 and TRBJ2-7, with TRBD2 matching over 7 bases. The sequence was obtained from a man aged 55 to 70 in good health. Sequencing was performed on blood. The CDR3 coding sequence is TGTGCCAGCAGCTTGGGAGGGACTCAGCGGGGCTTTACCTACGAGCAGTACTTC. Amino acids: CASSLGGTQRGFTYEQYF.